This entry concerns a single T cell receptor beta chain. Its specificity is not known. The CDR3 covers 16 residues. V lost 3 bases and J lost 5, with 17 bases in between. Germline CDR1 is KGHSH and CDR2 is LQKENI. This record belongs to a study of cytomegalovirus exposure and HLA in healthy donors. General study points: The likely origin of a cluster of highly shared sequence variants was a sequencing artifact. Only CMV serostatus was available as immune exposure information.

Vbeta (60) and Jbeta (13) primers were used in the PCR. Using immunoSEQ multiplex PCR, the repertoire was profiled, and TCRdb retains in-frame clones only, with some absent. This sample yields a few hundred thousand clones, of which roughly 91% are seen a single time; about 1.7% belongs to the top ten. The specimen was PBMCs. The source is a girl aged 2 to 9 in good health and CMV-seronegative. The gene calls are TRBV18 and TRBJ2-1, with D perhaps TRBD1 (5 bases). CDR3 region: CASSPKGGAGDNEQFF. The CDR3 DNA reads TGTGCCAGCTCACCCAAGGGTGGGGCCGGAGACAATGAGCAGTTCTTC.